This T cell receptor beta chain was sequenced for a study of radiotherapy plus CTLA-4 blockade in lung cancer. About the study: Objective responses arose in approximately 17% of patients, and approximately 28% experienced disease control.

Those patients who had chemo-refractory metastatic non-small-cell lung cancer were given focal radiation along with CTLA-4 blockade through ipilimumab. Trimming took 0 bases from V and 4 from J, leaving 9 bases between them. The CDR3 has 14 amino acids. The germline V gene encodes CDR1 MGHRA and CDR2 YSYEKL. Profiling relied on immunoSEQ multiplex PCR, and the TCRdb table lists in-frame clones only, not all of them. The sample consists of around 44,000 clones, roughly four fifths of them appearing once. Study-wide points: In blood, tumor-derived TCR clones expanded after radiotherapy plus ipilimumab.

Concerning this clone: Its antigen remains unknown.

This clonotype was sampled from a human donor with non-small cell lung cancer whose response to radiotherapy plus ipilimumab could not be evaluated. The sequences come from peripheral blood, collected from a patient treated with radiotherapy plus ipilimumab. The V call is TRBV4-1, the J call TRBJ1-1, with D tentatively TRBD1 (6 bases). Here the CDR3 reads CASSQDRGGTEAFF. As DNA, the CDR3 is TGCGCCAGCAGCCAAGATAGGGGGGGCACTGAAGCTTTCTTT.